The present entry profiles one TCR beta chain with its context. Antigen unknown. The entry originates in a study of cytomegalovirus exposure and HLA in healthy donors. The CDR3 loop spans 14 amino acids. The V gene's germline CDR1 is MNHNS and CDR2 SASEGT. The V end lost 4 bases, the J end lost 1 base, and 10 bases lay between the germline ends. Study outcomes and limitations: Earlier analysis found most TCR beta V segments productive about 87% or about 30% of the time. Some highly shared sequence variants likely arose as a pipeline artifact.

PCR used 60 Vbeta primers and 13 Jbeta primers. Profiling relied on immunoSEQ multiplex PCR, and the TCRdb table lists in-frame clones only, not all of them. The sample gives about 140,000 clones, 60% to 80% of which show up once; around 1.5% is in the top ten. The clonotype originates from a female donor in good health and CMV-seronegative. This chain connects TRBV6-1 to TRBJ1-2; D remains unclear. Sequenced input: PBMCs. CDR3 sequence: CASSGRSSNYGYTF. The CDR3 DNA is TGTGCCAGCAGTGGGCGGTCTAGTAACTATGGCTACACCTTC.